The subject of this entry is one T cell receptor beta chain. Its target is not known. The data were obtained in a study of CD8+ T cells in alopecia areata. Study at large: Treatment comprised oral tofacitinib, 5 to 10 mg twice daily, in treated patients. Disease severity was quantified as SALT score of affected scalp area. The study, taken as a whole, reports: Researchers say the link of baseline CD8+ expansion to response remains uncertain, with one nonresponder. Persistence of many expanded lesional clones was seen in scalp and blood during tofacitinib.

Following RNA extraction, reverse transcription yielded cDNA that acted as the sequencing template. Produced via immunoSEQ multiplex PCR; TCRdb's table is partial and in-frame only. Of a few hundred thousand clones detected, roughly 60% appear once; the ten largest clones hold more than 0.85%. Described treatment: oral pan-JAK inhibitor, 5-10 mg twice daily. Germline V lookup: CDR1 ENHRY, CDR2 SYGVKD. There are 12 residues in the CDR3. Trimming pared 2 bases from V and 14 bases from J, leaving 13 bases between. The sequence was obtained from a human donor with alopecia areata. The sequencing here drew on CD4+ T cells sorted from blood, taken between weeks 51 and 52, from a patient treated with tofacitinib. This chain connects TRBV10-3 to TRBJ2-1; unclear D gene. The CDR3 here is CAISEIGGDEFF. DNA of the CDR3: TGTGCCATCAGTGAGATTGGCGGTGACGAGTTCTTC.